These 16 T cell receptor beta chains originate from one sample sequenced in a study of blood T cell repertoires in COVID-19. The table came from immunoSEQ multiplex PCR; TCRdb's copy has only in-frame clones and leaves some out. Of 250,000 to 350,000 clones detected, roughly 90% appear once; the ten largest clones hold 3%. Sequenced sample: peripheral blood. The source of these receptors is a woman aged 25 to 39 with active or convalescent COVID-19.

The J gene is TRBJ2-1, the V gene TRBV6-2 or TRBV6-3, with D unresolved. The CDR3 runs 11 residues. The germline V gene has CDR1 MNHEY and CDR2 SVGEGT. Trimming removed 6 bases from V and 13 bases from J, with 13 bases in between. As DNA, the CDR3 is TGTGCCAGCAGCACTCTAGTAGAACAGTTCTTC. Amino acid sequence: CASSTLVEQFF.

V gene TRBV6-6 combines with J gene TRBJ2-7, with TRBD2 as a possible D gene (7 bases). In germline, CDR1 is MNHNY, CDR2 SVGAGI (reference sequence). V was shortened by 3 bases and J by 5 bases, with 17 bases between the two germline ends. The CDR3 runs to 15 residues. CDR3 sequence: CASSYISGGFHEQYF. CDR3 nucleotides: TGTGCCAGCAGTTATATCTCGGGGGGCTTTCACGAGCAGTACTTC.

The chain carries TRBV19 and TRBJ2-7; no reliable D call. The CDR3 is 13 amino acids. CDR1 is LNHDA and CDR2 is SQIVND in the germline V gene (reference sequence). Trimming left V 5 bases short and J 3 bases short, with 11 bases between. DNA of the CDR3: TGTGCCAGTAGTCTCGACCGAGGCTACGAGCAGTACTTC. Its translation is CASSLDRGYEQYF.

There are a few counts of this clone. The chain links TRBV28 to TRBJ1-6; D gene uncertain. From germline, CDR1 is MDHEN and CDR2 SYDVKM. The CDR3 length is 12 residues. The V gene lost 5 bases and the J gene lost 6 bases, with 5 bases spanning the gap. Written as DNA, the CDR3 is TGTGCCAGCAGTCCTATTAATTCACCCCTCCACTTT. Encoded protein: CASSPINSPLHF. Looking up the rest from reference TRBV28 and TRBJ1-6 gives the full variable domain: DVKVTQSSRYLVKRTGEKVFLECVQDMDHENMFWYRQDPGLGLRLIYFSYDVKMKEKGDIPEGYSVSREKKERFSLILESASTNQTSMYLCASSPINSPLHFGNGTRLTVT.

The CDR3, as DNA: TGCGCCAGCAGCCAAGAAGGGACAGCGAGCTATGGCTACACCTTC. Its translation: CASSQEGTASYGYTF. The V call is TRBV4-3, the J call TRBJ1-2; 7 positions match TRBD1. The CDR3 is made up of 15 amino acids. Unmatched junction bases numbered 5, after V lost 0 bases and J lost 4 bases. Germline V lookup: CDR1 LGHNA, CDR2 YSLEER.

This clone was seen a single time. The chain is built from TRBV2 and TRBJ1-2; 8 bases are shared with TRBD1. The CDR3 is 17 amino acids. Germline CDR1 SNHLY, CDR2 FYNNEI. V was pared by 6 bases and J by 4 bases, with 16 bases of the junction left unmatched. The CDR3, as DNA: TGTGCCAGCAGGGACGACAGGGGTGAAAGCCATATCTATGGCTACACCTTC. This sequence encodes CASRDDRGESHIYGYTF. Based on the CDR3 plus reference TRBV2 and TRBJ1-2, the full variable domain is EPEVTQTPSHQVTQMGQEVILRCVPISNHLYFYWYRQILGQKVEFLVSFYNNEISEKSEIFDDQFSVERPDGSNFTLKIRSTKLEDSAMYFCASRDDRGESHIYGYTFGSGTRLTVV.

The chain employs TRBV7-2 and TRBJ1-1; D is uncertain. From germline, CDR1 is SGHTA and CDR2 FQGNSA. V dropped 4 bases and J dropped 1 base, with 10 bases sitting between them. The CDR3 sequence is 14 residues long. The CDR3 DNA follows: TGTGCCAGCAGCTCGATTGCCAGGAACACTGAAGCTTTCTTT. This gives the protein CASSSIARNTEAFF.

This chain joins TRBV18 and TRBJ1-1, with 9 nucleotides matching TRBD1. With V trimmed by 6 bases and J by 3 bases, 5 bases remained unmatched. The CDR3 runs 14 residues. The germline V gene has CDR1 KGHSH and CDR2 LQKENI. The CDR3 DNA reads as TGTGCCAGCTCGCTGGGACAGGGATACACTGAAGCTTTCTTT. As protein: CASSLGQGYTEAFF.

This clone was seen a single time. The chain uses TRBV10-3 and TRBJ2-1; 9 nucleotides align to TRBD1. The CDR3 extends over 15 amino acids. The V and J ends lost 2 bases and 7 bases, in that order; junction bases with no gene match: 6. Germline V gene lookup returns CDR1 ENHRY and CDR2 SYGVKD. CDR3 region: CAISEPGQGTNEQFF. The DNA for the CDR3 is TGTGCCATCAGTGAGCCCGGACAGGGGACAAATGAGCAGTTCTTC.

The chain links TRBV28 to TRBJ2-1; D perhaps matches TRBD1 (6 bases). Trimming took off 6 bases at V and 2 bases at J, with 11 bases between the two ends. Looked up from germline, CDR1 is MDHEN and CDR2 is SYDVKM. The CDR3 sequence is 14 residues long. CDR3 protein: CASSHDRTYNEQFF. CDR3 DNA: TGTGCCAGCAGCCACGACAGGACCTACAATGAGCAGTTCTTC.

The rearrangement joins TRBV27 to TRBJ1-5; D may be TRBD1 (6 bases). Trimming cost V 3 bases and J 7 bases, with 13 bases left between them. The CDR3 spans 14 residues. CDR1 is MNHEY, CDR2 SMNVEV, per germline (reference sequence). In DNA, the CDR3 is TGTGCCAGCAGTTTTTTGGGGGCCGGACAGCCCCAGCATTTT. It encodes CASSFLGAGQPQHF.

The rearrangement joins TRBV2 to TRBJ2-1; D possibly corresponds to TRBD1 (6 bases). The germline V gene has CDR1 SNHLY and CDR2 FYNNEI. CDR3 length: 14 amino acids. Trimming removed 3 bases at V and 7 bases at J, with 13 bases between. The CDR3 loop reads CASSDGRGRNEQFF. CDR3 DNA sequence: TGTGCCAGCAGTGACGGCAGGGGAAGGAATGAGCAGTTCTTC.

The rearrangement joins TRBV2 to TRBJ2-5; D unresolved. CDR3 length: 11 residues. Germline-derived CDR1 and CDR2 are SNHLY and FYNNEI. V lost 7 bases and J 3 bases, leaving 6 bases between the germline ends. The CDR3 coding sequence is TGTGCCAGCAAGAGAGAAGAGACCCAGTACTTC. Amino acid sequence: CASKREETQYF.

This sequence joins TRBV5-1 and TRBJ2-7; tentatively, D is TRBD2 (5 bases). V was cut by 0 bases and J by 4 bases, with 8 bases left in between. The CDR3 spans 13 residues. The V gene's germline CDR1 is SGHRS and CDR2 YFSETQ. CDR3 nucleotide sequence: TGCGCCAGCAGCTTGGACGGGGTTTACGAGCAGTACTTC. The encoded protein is CASSLDGVYEQYF.

V gene TRBV4-1 combines with J gene TRBJ1-2; D remains unclear. Germline-derived CDR1 and CDR2 are MGHRA and YSYEKL. The CDR3 extends over 15 amino acids. Trimming shortened V by 2 bases and J by 4 bases, and 14 bases separated the two germline ends. The DNA for the CDR3 is TGCGCCAGCAGCCAACCAGGCGACGGCTCCTATGGCTACACCTTC. Residues: CASSQPGDGSYGYTF.

The chain uses TRBV29-1 and TRBJ2-3; 7 nucleotides agree with TRBD1. CDR3 length equals 16 residues. Germline V gene lookup returns CDR1 SQVTM and CDR2 ANQGSEA. V was clipped by 0 bases and J by 4 bases; unmatched bases: 10. This CDR3 reads CSVEDGQAVVADTQYF. CDR3 in DNA: TGCAGCGTTGAAGATGGACAGGCCGTGGTGGCAGATACGCAGTATTTT.